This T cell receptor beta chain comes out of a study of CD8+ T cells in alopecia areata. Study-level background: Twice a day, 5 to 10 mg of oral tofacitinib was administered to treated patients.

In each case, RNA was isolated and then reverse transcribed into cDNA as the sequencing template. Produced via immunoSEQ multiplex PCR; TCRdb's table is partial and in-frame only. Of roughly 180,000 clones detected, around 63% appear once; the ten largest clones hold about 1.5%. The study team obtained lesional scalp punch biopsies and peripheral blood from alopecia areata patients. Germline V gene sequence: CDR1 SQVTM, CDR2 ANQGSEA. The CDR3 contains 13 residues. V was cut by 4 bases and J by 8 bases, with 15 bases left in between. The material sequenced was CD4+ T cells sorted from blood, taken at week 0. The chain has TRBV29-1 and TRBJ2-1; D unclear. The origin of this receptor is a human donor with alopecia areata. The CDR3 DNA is TGCAGCGTTGTAGCCCAGAGTGTCTATGAGCAGTTCTTC. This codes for CSVVAQSVYEQFF.